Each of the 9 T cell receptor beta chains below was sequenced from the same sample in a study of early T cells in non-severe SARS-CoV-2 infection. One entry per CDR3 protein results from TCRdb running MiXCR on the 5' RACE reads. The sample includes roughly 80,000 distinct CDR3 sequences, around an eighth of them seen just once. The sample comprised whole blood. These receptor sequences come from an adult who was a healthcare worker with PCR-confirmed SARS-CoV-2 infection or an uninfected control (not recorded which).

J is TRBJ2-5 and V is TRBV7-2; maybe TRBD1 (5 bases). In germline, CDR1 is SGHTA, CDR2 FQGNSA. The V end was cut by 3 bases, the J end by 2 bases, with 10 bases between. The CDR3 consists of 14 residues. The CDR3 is CASSLLPGQETQYF. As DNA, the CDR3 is TGTGCCAGCAGCTTGTTGCCAGGGCAAGAGACCCAGTACTTC.

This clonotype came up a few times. CDR3 amino acids: CASSQGPKRPQHF. CDR3 DNA sequence: TGTGCCAGCAGCCAGGGACCTAAGAGGCCCCAGCATTTT. V is TRBV11-2 and J is TRBJ1-5; D is possibly TRBD1 (5 bases). This CDR3 has 13 residues. Germline CDR1 is SGHAT and CDR2 is FQNNGV. Trimming shortened V by 5 bases and J by 9 bases, and 14 bases separated the two germline ends.

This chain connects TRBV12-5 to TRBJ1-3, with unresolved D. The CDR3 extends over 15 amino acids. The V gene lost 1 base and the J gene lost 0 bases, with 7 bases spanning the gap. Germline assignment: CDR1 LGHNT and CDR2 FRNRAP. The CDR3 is CASGLAPGSGNTIYF. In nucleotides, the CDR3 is TGTGCTAGTGGTTTGGCCCCCGGCTCTGGAAACACCATATATTTT.

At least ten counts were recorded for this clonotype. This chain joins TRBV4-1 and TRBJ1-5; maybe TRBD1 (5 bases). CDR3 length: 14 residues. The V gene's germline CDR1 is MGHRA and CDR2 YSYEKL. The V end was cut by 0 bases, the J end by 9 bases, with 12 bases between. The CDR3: CASSQDVGGRPQHF. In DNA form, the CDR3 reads TGCGCCAGCAGCCAAGATGTCGGGGGAAGGCCCCAGCATTTT.

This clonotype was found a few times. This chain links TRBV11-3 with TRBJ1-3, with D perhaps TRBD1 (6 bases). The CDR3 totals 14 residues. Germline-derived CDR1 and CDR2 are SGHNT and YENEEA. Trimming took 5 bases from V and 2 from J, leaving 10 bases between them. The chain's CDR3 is CASSRTVPGNTIYF. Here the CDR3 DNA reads TGTGCCAGCAGCCGGACAGTCCCTGGAAACACCATATATTTT.

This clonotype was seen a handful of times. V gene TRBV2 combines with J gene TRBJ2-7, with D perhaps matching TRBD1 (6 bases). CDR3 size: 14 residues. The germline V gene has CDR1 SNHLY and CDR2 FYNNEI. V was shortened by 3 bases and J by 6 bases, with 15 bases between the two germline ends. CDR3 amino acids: CASSELGAHPEQYF. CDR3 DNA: TGTGCCAGCAGTGAGTTGGGGGCTCACCCCGAGCAGTACTTC.

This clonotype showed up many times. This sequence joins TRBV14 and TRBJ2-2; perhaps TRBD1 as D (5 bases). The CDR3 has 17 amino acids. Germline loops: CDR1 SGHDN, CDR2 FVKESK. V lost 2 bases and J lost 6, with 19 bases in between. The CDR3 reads CASSQPSGRARAGELFF. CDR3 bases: TGTGCCAGCAGCCAACCCTCCGGCAGGGCTCGGGCCGGGGAGCTGTTTTTT.

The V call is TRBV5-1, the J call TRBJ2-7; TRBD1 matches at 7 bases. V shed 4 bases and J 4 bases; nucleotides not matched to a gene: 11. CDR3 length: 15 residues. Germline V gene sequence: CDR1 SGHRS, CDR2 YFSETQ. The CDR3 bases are TGCGCCAGCAGCCCCTTGACAGGGTATTCTTACGAGCAGTACTTC. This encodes CASSPLTGYSYEQYF.

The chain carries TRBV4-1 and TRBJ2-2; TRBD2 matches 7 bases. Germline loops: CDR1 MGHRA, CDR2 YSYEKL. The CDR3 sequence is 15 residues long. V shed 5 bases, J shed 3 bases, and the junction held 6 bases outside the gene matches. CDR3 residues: CASSKRDYDTGELFF. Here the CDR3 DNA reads TGCGCCAGCAGCAAAAGGGACTATGACACCGGGGAGCTGTTTTTT.